The 4 T cell receptor beta chains listed next were all sequenced from one sample in a study of Ad26.COV2.S vaccination and SARS-CoV-2 variants. As to treatment: some 20 received Ad26.COV2.S at low or high dose, single or two shots; about 5 received placebo; per-sample allocation not given. The investigators took samples on day 63 after the first vaccine or placebo injection. Produced via immunoSEQ multiplex PCR; TCRdb's table is partial and in-frame only. The sample holds hundreds of thousands of clones, about 87% seen once. This specimen was peripheral blood, taken in a trial of Ad26.COV2.S vaccine versus placebo. These receptor sequences come from a person aged 18 to 65 who received the Ad26.COV2.S COVID-19 vaccine or a placebo.

The rearrangement joins TRBV7-2 to TRBJ2-1, with a weak D call TRBD2 (6 bases). The CDR3 is 17 residues long. Germline CDR1 and CDR2: SGHTA and FQGNSA. V was shortened by 4 bases and J by 3 bases, with 19 bases between the two germline ends. The DNA of the CDR3 is TGTGCCAGCAGCTCCAAGGGAGGAGCGGGCCTCTACAATGAGCAGTTCTTC. Residues: CASSSKGGAGLYNEQFF.

V is TRBV28 and J is TRBJ1-5; 7 bases line up with TRBD1. Germline V gives CDR1 MDHEN, CDR2 SYDVKM. The V and J ends lost 4 bases and 7 bases, in that order; junction bases with no gene match: 10. CDR3 size: 15 residues. CDR3: CASSSSQGFGQPQHF. The CDR3 coding sequence is TGTGCCAGCAGTTCCTCACAGGGGTTCGGACAGCCCCAGCATTTT.

This clone was seen just once. The chain has TRBV7-3 and TRBJ2-1; 8 bases map to TRBD2. CDR1 and CDR2 from the germline V gene are SGHTA and FQGTGA. V gave up 4 bases and J gave up 4 bases; unmatched junction bases: 6. This CDR3 is built from 15 residues. In DNA form, the CDR3 reads TGTGCCAGCAGCTCCTGGACTAGCCTATACAATGAGCAGTTCTTC. This translates into CASSSWTSLYNEQFF.

This chain connects TRBV27 to TRBJ1-2; 10 nucleotides agree with TRBD1. The germline CDR1 and CDR2 sequences are MNHEY and SMNVEV (reference sequence). The V gene end was trimmed by 5 bases and the J gene end by 7 bases; junction bases not matched to a gene: 4. CDR3 length equals 13 residues. The CDR3 sequence: CASSPGQGFGYTF. CDR3 DNA: TGTGCCAGCAGTCCGGGACAGGGGTTTGGCTACACCTTC.